This TCR beta chain is drawn from a study of blood T cell repertoires in COVID-19. Under the authors' procedure: Estimation of nucleated cell counts relied on the amplification of reference gene primers. Sequenced by immunoSEQ multiplex PCR; TCRdb stores in-frame clones only, minus some. That table furnishes V, J and clone size, whereas the DNA furnished D and trimming. In the table there are 53,000 or so clones, approximately 80% of which are singletons. The V segment lost 6 bases and the J segment 3 bases; nucleotides outside the gene matches: 3. CDR3 length: 14 amino acids. Looked up from germline, CDR1 is MDHEN and CDR2 is SYDVKM.

This receptor was taken from a human donor with active or convalescent COVID-19. The donor label of this sample is uncertain. Sequenced sample: peripheral blood. The chain joins TRBV28 to TRBJ2-1; 9 nucleotides agree with TRBD1. CDR3 sequence reads: CASSPTGGYNEQFF. The CDR3 bases are TGTGCCAGCAGCCCGACAGGGGGCTACAATGAGCAGTTCTTC.